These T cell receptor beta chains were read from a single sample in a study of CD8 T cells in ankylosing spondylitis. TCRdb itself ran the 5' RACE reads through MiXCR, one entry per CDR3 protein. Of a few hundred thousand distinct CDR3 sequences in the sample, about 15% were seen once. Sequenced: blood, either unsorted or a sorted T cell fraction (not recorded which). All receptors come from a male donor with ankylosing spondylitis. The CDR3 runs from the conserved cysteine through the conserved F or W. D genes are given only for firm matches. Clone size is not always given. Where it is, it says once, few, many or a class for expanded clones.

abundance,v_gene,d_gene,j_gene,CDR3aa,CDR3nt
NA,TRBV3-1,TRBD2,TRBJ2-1,CASSPRTSGATNNEQFF,TGTGCCAGCAGCCCCCGGACTAGCGGGGCGACGAACAATGAGCAGTTCTTC
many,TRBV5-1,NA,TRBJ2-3,CASSLDPSYQYF,TGCGCCAGCAGCTTGGACCCCAGTTACCAGTATTTT
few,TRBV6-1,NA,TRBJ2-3,CASRRDLYTDTQYF,TGTGCCAGCAGGAGGGACTTGTACACAGATACGCAGTATTTT
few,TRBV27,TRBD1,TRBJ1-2,CASSTRQGAYGYGYTF,TGTGCCAGCAGTACAAGACAGGGGGCCTATGGCTATGGCTACACCTTC
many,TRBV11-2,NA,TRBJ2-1,CASRFPNGDEQFF,TGTGCCAGCAGATTTCCCAATGGCGATGAGCAGTTCTTC
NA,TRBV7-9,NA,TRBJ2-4,CASSLQREDIQYF,TGTGCCAGCAGCTTGCAGAGGGAGGACATTCAGTACTTC
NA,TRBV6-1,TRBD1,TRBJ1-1,CASSKGVTGGASTEAFF,TGTGCCAGCAGTAAGGGGGTAACAGGGGGCGCGAGTACTGAAGCTTTCTTT
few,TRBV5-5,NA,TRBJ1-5,CASSWDLAKGQPQHF,TGTGCCAGCAGCTGGGACCTAGCAAAGGGCCAGCCCCAGCATTTT
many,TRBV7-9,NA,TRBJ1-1,CASSAEVLGAEAFF,TGTGCCAGCAGCGCGGAGGTCCTTGGAGCTGAAGCTTTCTTT
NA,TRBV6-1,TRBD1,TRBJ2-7,CASSGDSQYEQYF,TGTGCCAGCAGTGGGGACAGCCAGTACGAGCAGTACTTC
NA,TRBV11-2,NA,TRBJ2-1,CASSPGAGTHNEQFF,TGTGCCAGCAGCCCGGGGGCAGGAACCCACAATGAGCAGTTCTTC
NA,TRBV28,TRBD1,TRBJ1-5,CATMRQGNQPQHF,TGTGCCACCATGAGACAGGGGAATCAGCCCCAGCATTTT
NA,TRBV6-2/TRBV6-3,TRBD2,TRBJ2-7,CASSDPAGGQPEQYF,TGTGCCAGCAGTGACCCAGCGGGAGGGCAGCCTGAGCAGTACTTC
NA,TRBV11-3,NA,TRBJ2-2,CASSFGHNTGELFF,TGTGCCAGCAGCTTTGGGCACAACACCGGGGAGCTGTTTTTT
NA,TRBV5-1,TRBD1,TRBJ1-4,CASSLDGTGDNEKLFF,TGCGCCAGCAGCTTGGACGGGACAGGGGATAATGAAAAACTGTTTTTT
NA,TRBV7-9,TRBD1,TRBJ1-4,CASSSGQGGGPNEKLFF,TGTGCCAGCAGCTCCGGACAGGGGGGAGGGCCTAATGAAAAACTGTTTTTT
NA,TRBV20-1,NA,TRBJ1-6,CSARDPSSYNSPLHF,TGCAGTGCTAGAGATCCCAGCTCCTATAATTCACCCCTCCACTTT
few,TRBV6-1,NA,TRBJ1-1,CASSPDRINTEAFF,TGTGCCAGCAGCCCTGACAGGATAAACACTGAAGCTTTCTTT
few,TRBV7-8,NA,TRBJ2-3,CASSSISYMRPTDTQYF,TGTGCCAGCAGCTCGATTTCCTATATGCGACCCACAGATACGCAGTATTTT
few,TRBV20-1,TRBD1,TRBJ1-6,CSARDLGQGSNSPLHF,TGCAGTGCTAGAGATCTGGGACAGGGCTCCAATTCACCCCTCCACTTT
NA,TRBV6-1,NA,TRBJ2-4,CASRAGQSLAKNIQYF,TGTGCCAGCAGAGCGGGACAATCACTAGCCAAAAACATTCAGTACTTC
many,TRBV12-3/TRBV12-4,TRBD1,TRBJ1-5,CASSLDREQPQHF,TGTGCCAGCAGCCTAGACAGGGAACAGCCCCAGCATTTT
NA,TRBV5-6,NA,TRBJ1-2,CASSFVRDGGYTF,TGTGCCAGCAGCTTTGTCAGGGACGGAGGCTACACCTTC
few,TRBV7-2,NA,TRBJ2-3,CASSSPRRDTQYF,TGTGCCAGCAGCTCACCGAGACGAGATACGCAGTATTTT
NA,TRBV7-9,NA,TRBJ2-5,CASSLGQIIQETQYF,TGTGCCAGCAGCTTAGGACAGATAATCCAAGAGACCCAGTACTTC
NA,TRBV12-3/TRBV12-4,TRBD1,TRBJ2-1,CASSLAQGSNNEQFF,TGTGCCAGCAGTTTAGCACAGGGGTCCAACAATGAGCAGTTCTTC
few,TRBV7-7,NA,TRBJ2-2,CASSNTGNTGELFF,TGTGCTAGCAGCAACACAGGAAACACCGGGGAGCTGTTTTTT
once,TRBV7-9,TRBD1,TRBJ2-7,CASSRTTGVGDEQYF,TGTGCCAGCAGCCGAACGACAGGGGTTGGCGACGAGCAGTACTTC
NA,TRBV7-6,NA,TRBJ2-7,CASSLLDTTYEQYF,TGTGCCAGCAGCTTATTGGACACTACCTACGAGCAGTACTTC
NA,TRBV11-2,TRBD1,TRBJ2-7,CASSPTGAGHEQYF,TGTGCCAGCAGCCCGACAGGGGCCGGCCACGAGCAGTACTTC
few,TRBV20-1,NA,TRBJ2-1,CSASRHGAGTNEQFF,TGCAGTGCTAGTAGACACGGTGCGGGGACCAATGAGCAGTTCTTC
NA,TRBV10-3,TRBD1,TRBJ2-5,CAMGGQGGQETQYF,TGTGCCATGGGGGGACAGGGAGGCCAAGAGACCCAGTACTTC
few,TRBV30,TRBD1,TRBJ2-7,CAWSSGQGLHEQYF,TGTGCCTGGAGTAGCGGACAGGGTTTGCACGAGCAGTACTTC
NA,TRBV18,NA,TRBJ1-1,CASSPQSADTEAFF,TGTGCCAGCTCACCTCAGTCCGCGGACACTGAAGCTTTCTTT
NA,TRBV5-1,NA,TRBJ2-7,CASSLVLAAGYEQYF,TGCGCCAGCAGCTTGGTGTTAGCGGCCGGATACGAGCAGTACTTC
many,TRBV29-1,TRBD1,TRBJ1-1,CSAEGQGDTEAFF,TGCAGCGCTGAGGGACAGGGGGACACTGAAGCTTTCTTT